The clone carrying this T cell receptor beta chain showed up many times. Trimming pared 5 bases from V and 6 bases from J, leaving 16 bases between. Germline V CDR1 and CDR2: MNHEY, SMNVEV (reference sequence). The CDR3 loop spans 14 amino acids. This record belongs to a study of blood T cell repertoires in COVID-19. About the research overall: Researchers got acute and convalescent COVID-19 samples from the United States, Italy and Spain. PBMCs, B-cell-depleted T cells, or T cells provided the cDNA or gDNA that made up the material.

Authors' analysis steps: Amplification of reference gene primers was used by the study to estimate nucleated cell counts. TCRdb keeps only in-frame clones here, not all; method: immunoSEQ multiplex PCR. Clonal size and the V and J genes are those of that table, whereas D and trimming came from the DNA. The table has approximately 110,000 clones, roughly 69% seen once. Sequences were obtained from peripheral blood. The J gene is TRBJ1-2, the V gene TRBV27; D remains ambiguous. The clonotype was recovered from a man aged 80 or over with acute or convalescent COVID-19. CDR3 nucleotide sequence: TGTGCCAGCAGTCTGTCAGGCAGATTAGATGGCTACACCTTC. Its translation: CASSLSGRLDGYTF.